The 9 T cell receptor beta chains reported below all come from one sample, sequenced in a study of CD8 T cells in Susac syndrome. RNA, at roughly 0.5 to 1 ug, was reverse transcribed with random hexamers. TCRdb fed the immunoSEQ multiplex PCR reads into MiXCR, producing one record per CDR3 protein. Of roughly 110,000 distinct CDR3 sequences in the sample, approximately 90% are singletons; the top ten hold about 0.12%. Sequenced: CD8+ T cells from PBMCs. Receptors originate from a human donor in good health.

The chain employs TRBV6-2 or TRBV6-3 and TRBJ1-6; no clear D gene. Germline V gene data show CDR1 as MNHEY and CDR2 as SVGEGT. With 7 bases removed from V and 10 bases from J, the gap between germline ends came to 8 bases. The CDR3 has 11 residues. CDR3 loop: CASTESSPLHF. CDR3 DNA sequence: TGTGCCAGCACTGAGTCATCACCCCTCCACTTT.

V usage is TRBV19 and J usage is TRBJ1-5, with D unclear. CDR1 is LNHDA, CDR2 SQIVND, per germline (reference sequence). The germline V and J ends were trimmed by 5 bases and 4 bases, with 12 bases remaining between them. The CDR3 is 14 residues long. CDR3 in amino acids: CASSLYSINQPQHF. CDR3 in DNA: TGTGCCAGTAGTCTCTACTCGATAAATCAGCCCCAGCATTTT. Variable domain in full (rest from reference TRBV19 and TRBJ1-5): DGGITQSPKYLFRKEGQNVTLSCEQNLNHDAMYWYRQDPGQGLRLIYYSQIVNDFQKGDIAEGYSVSREKKESFPLTVTSAQKNPTAFYLCASSLYSINQPQHFGDGTRLSIL.

The rearrangement uses TRBV7-9 and TRBJ1-4; TRBD1 matches 10 bases. The CDR3 is 17 residues long. CDR1 is SEHNR, CDR2 FQNEAQ, per germline (reference sequence). Germline trimming cut 5 bases from V and 8 bases from J; bases unmatched to any gene: 14. CDR3 in amino acids: CASSLGQGNRLTEKLFF. The CDR3 bases are TGTGCCAGCAGCCTGGGACAGGGGAATCGACTTACCGAAAAACTGTTTTTT.

The J gene is TRBJ2-4, the V gene TRBV7-2; 14 positions match TRBD2. This CDR3 region has 18 residues. Germline trimming cut 2 bases from V and 1 base from J; bases unmatched to any gene: 4. Germline V gene data show CDR1 as SGHTA and CDR2 as FQGNSA. The CDR3 nucleotides read TGTGCCAGCAGCTTACGGACTAGCGGGGGGATGGCCAAAAACATTCAGTACTTC. Residues: CASSLRTSGGMAKNIQYF.

The V and J genes are TRBV5-4 and TRBJ2-5; no definite D call. The CDR3 spans 14 residues. In germline, CDR1 is SGHNT, CDR2 YYREEE (reference sequence). Trimming took off 0 bases at V and 2 bases at J, with 8 bases between the two ends. This chain's CDR3 is CASSLAWGQETQYF. Written as DNA, the CDR3 is TGTGCCAGCAGCTTGGCATGGGGTCAAGAGACCCAGTACTTC. Variable domain in full (rest from reference TRBV5-4 and TRBJ2-5): ETGVTQSPTHLIKTRGQQVTLRCSSQSGHNTVSWYQQALGQGPQFIFQYYREEENGRGNFPPRFSGLQFPNYSSELNVNALELDDSALYLCASSLAWGQETQYFGPGTRLLVL.

The J gene is TRBJ2-3, the V gene TRBV13; 13 bases map to TRBD2. V trimming: 5 bases; J trimming: 3 bases; junction bases outside the gene matches: 8. Germline-derived CDR1 and CDR2 are PRHDT and FYEKMQ (reference sequence). CDR3 length: 17 amino acids. The DNA of the CDR3 is TGTGCCAGCAGCCCCGGACTAGCGGGAGTTTGGACAGATACGCAGTATTTT. It codes for CASSPGLAGVWTDTQYF.

The CDR3 protein is CASSFMGQGPNTEAFF. CDR3 nucleotide sequence: TGTGCCAGCAGCTTTATGGGACAGGGGCCTAACACTGAAGCTTTCTTT. The chain employs TRBV7-2 and TRBJ1-1, with 10 nucleotides matching TRBD1. J gave up 2 bases and V 3 bases, and 6 bases lay outside the gene matches. The CDR3 covers 16 residues. Germline CDR1 reads SGHTA; CDR2 reads FQGNSA.

This sequence joins TRBV5-6 and TRBJ2-7; TRBD1 matches 7 bases. V lost 1 base to trimming and J lost 3 bases; unmatched junction nucleotides: 7. Germline V gene lookup returns CDR1 SGHDT and CDR2 YYEEEE. The CDR3 consists of 15 residues. CDR3 sequence (DNA): TGTGCCAGCAGCTTGTGGACAGGCGGAAACTACGAGCAGTACTTC. Translating it yields CASSLWTGGNYEQYF.

This rearrangement joins TRBV19 to TRBJ1-2; 7 nucleotides align to TRBD1. J was trimmed by 4 bases and V by 6 bases; bases with no gene match: 8. The CDR3 is 14 amino acids. Germline assignment: CDR1 LNHDA and CDR2 SQIVND (reference sequence). The CDR3 DNA sequence: TGTGCCAGTAGCCAGGACAGGAGAGTCTATGGCTACACCTTC. This codes for CASSQDRRVYGYTF.